This T cell receptor beta chain originates from a study of blood T cell repertoires in COVID-19. Study-level information: Whether acute or convalescent, the COVID-19 samples came from the United States, Italy and Spain.

Method: immunoSEQ multiplex PCR; TCRdb's copy keeps in-frame clones and lacks some. The repertoire includes 240,000 or so clones, about nine tenths of them detected once, and around 5.9% sits in the top ten. CDR3 length: 15 amino acids. Germline-derived CDR1 and CDR2 are SGHDT and YYEEEE. V trimming: 4 bases; J trimming: 8 bases; junction bases outside the gene matches: 9. The sample comprised peripheral blood. This TCR was sampled from a man aged 60-69 years with acute or convalescent COVID-19. The rearrangement joins TRBV5-6 to TRBJ2-1; 10 bases match TRBD2. The CDR3, as DNA: TGTGCCAGCAGCCCCGGGCTAGCGGGAGTTTATGAGCAGTTCTTC. Protein sequence: CASSPGLAGVYEQFF.